The next 20 T cell receptor beta chains were all read from a single sample in a study of cytomegalovirus exposure and HLA in healthy donors (dated by TCRdb to the late 2010s). The method behind the library was the immunoSEQ multiplex PCR assay. For the multiplex PCR, a mixture combining 60 forward primers for TCR Vbeta segments and 13 reverse primers for TCR Jbeta segments was used. TCRdb stores this immuneACCESS table with in-frame sequences only. Part of the clones is absent; in the studies checked, under half of the shortfall reflects unresolved V genes, and no reason is known for the rest. The sample profile shows approximately 110,000 clones; less than 85% of them were found once. 4.1% of the sample lies in the top ten. The sample taken for sequencing was PBMCs. These receptors were collected from a woman aged 40 to 50 in good health and CMV-seronegative.

This clone was observed a handful of times. The V call is TRBV4-3, the J call TRBJ2-3; 9 nucleotides align to TRBD1. Germline lookup yields CDR1 LGHNA and CDR2 YSLEER. After removal of 1 base from V and 6 bases from J, the junction contained 8 bases not matched to a gene. The CDR3 covers 16 residues. CDR3 sequence (DNA): TGCGCCAGCAGCCAAGCCGGGACAGGGAGTTCGGATACGCAGTATTTT. Protein product: CASSQAGTGSSDTQYF.

This clone occurred once. This chain links TRBV5-5 with TRBJ1-6, with 7 bases lining up with TRBD1. Trimming at V came to 3 bases and at J to 10 bases, leaving 10 bases not matched to a gene. CDR3 size: 15 residues. The germline gives CDR1 SGHKS, CDR2 YYEKEE (reference sequence). The CDR3 loop reads CASSSRQGSRSPLHF. In DNA form, the CDR3 reads TGTGCCAGCAGCTCCCGACAGGGAAGTCGATCACCCCTCCACTTT.

The V and J genes are TRBV28 and TRBJ2-1, with 11 nucleotides matching TRBD2. Germline V gene lookup returns CDR1 MDHEN and CDR2 SYDVKM. Trimming at V came to 2 bases and at J to 9 bases, leaving 6 bases not matched to a gene. This CDR3 is 15 amino acids long. CDR3 bases: TGTGCCAGCAGTTTAGATAGCGGGAGGGCAGTTGAGCAGTTCTTC. Translating gives CASSLDSGRAVEQFF. Combining the CDR3 with reference TRBV28 and TRBJ2-1 gives the whole variable domain DVKVTQSSRYLVKRTGEKVFLECVQDMDHENMFWYRQDPGLGLRLIYFSYDVKMKEKGDIPEGYSVSREKKERFSLILESASTNQTSMYLCASSLDSGRAVEQFFGPGTRLTVL.

The rearrangement joins TRBV7-2 to TRBJ1-5, with D possibly TRBD1 on 5 matching bases. Per the germline V gene, CDR1 is SGHTA and CDR2 is FQGNSA. V lost 5 bases and J lost 3, with 23 bases in between. The CDR3 has 18 amino acids. DNA of the CDR3: TGTGCCAGCAGCCCAACGCCCCGCCAGGGTTGGAACAATCAGCCCCAGCATTTT. Its translation is CASSPTPRQGWNNQPQHF.

The table lists this clone with a few counts. J is TRBJ1-2 and V is TRBV18, with D hard to call. Trimming took 0 bases from V and 3 from J, leaving 8 bases between them. This CDR3 has 14 amino acids. Germline CDR1 and CDR2: KGHSH and LQKENI. CDR3: CASSPPSGDYGYTF. The DNA of the CDR3 is TGTGCCAGCTCACCACCGTCGGGAGACTATGGCTACACCTTC.

The chain uses TRBV7-2 and TRBJ1-5, with TRBD1 matching over 8 bases. Unmatched junction bases numbered 3, after V lost 1 base and J lost 1 base. Per the germline V gene, CDR1 is SGHTA and CDR2 is FQGNSA. The CDR3 sequence is 16 residues long. The CDR3 reads CASSLGGQGSNQPQHF. The CDR3 nucleotides read TGTGCCAGCAGCTTAGGTGGACAGGGAAGCAATCAGCCCCAGCATTTT.

J is TRBJ2-5 and V is TRBV6-1; no clear D. The tail of the sequence fits TRBJ2-7 better, so the J call may be wrong. Germline loops: CDR1 MNHNS, CDR2 SASEGT. The length of the CDR3 is 14 residues. The CDR3 DNA reads as TGTGCCAGCAGGCCGGTGGGCCCGGCCTACGAGCAGTACTTC. Translating it yields CASRPVGPAYEQYF.

The rearrangement uses TRBV19 and TRBJ1-4; D is unresolved. Looked up from germline, CDR1 is LNHDA and CDR2 is SQIVND (reference sequence). The CDR3 covers 15 residues. V was trimmed by 6 bases and J by 4 bases, leaving 15 bases between them. CDR3: CASSPPGGINEKLFF. The CDR3 coding sequence is TGTGCCAGTAGCCCGCCGGGAGGTATTAATGAAAAACTGTTTTTT.

The chain has TRBV9 and TRBJ2-7; D is unresolved. The CDR3 loop spans 14 amino acids. Germline V CDR1 and CDR2: SGDLS, YYNGEE. Between the trimmed V and J ends, which lost 3 bases and 1 base, there was a span of 11 bases. The CDR3 DNA sequence: TGTGCCAGCAGCGAGGAGCTTGGATCCTACGAGCAGTACTTC. It encodes CASSEELGSYEQYF. The entire variable domain, with the rest obtained from reference TRBV9 and TRBJ2-7, is as follows: DSGVTQTPKHLITATGQRVTLRCSPRSGDLSVYWYQQSLDQGLQFLIQYYNGEERAKGNILERFSAQQFPDLHSELNLSSLELGDSALYFCASSEELGSYEQYFGPGTRLTVT.

The gene calls are TRBV30 and TRBJ1-1, with D unresolved. Germline assignment: CDR1 GTSNPN and CDR2 SVGIG (reference sequence). The V and J ends lost 1 base and 3 bases respectively, with 9 bases between them. The CDR3 has 13 amino acids. The CDR3 reads CAWSGGVYTEAFF. CDR3 DNA: TGTGCCTGGAGTGGCGGGGTTTACACTGAAGCTTTCTTT.

This clone was detected only once. V is TRBV28 and J is TRBJ2-3; D is perhaps TRBD2 (5 bases). Trimming shortened V by 6 bases and J by 3 bases, and 16 bases separated the two germline ends. The CDR3 is 15 residues long. The germline CDR1 and CDR2 sequences are MDHEN and SYDVKM. The DNA of the CDR3 is TGTGCCAGCAGCCTAGCCGGGAAAGGTACAGATACGCAGTATTTT. Translation gives CASSLAGKGTDTQYF. Full variable domain (remainder filled in from reference TRBV28 and TRBJ2-3): DVKVTQSSRYLVKRTGEKVFLECVQDMDHENMFWYRQDPGLGLRLIYFSYDVKMKEKGDIPEGYSVSREKKERFSLILESASTNQTSMYLCASSLAGKGTDTQYFGPGTRLTVL.

This clone was seen only a few times. This chain uses TRBV9 with TRBJ1-2; TRBD1 matches at 8 bases. Per the germline V gene, CDR1 is SGDLS and CDR2 is YYNGEE. The CDR3 loop spans 13 amino acids. Trimming removed 3 bases from V and 5 bases from J; junction bases left unmatched: 3. The CDR3 bases are TGTGCCAGCAGCGATGGGACAGGATATGGCTACACCTTC. This translates into CASSDGTGYGYTF.

The chain links TRBV12-5 to TRBJ1-2; D remains ambiguous. The CDR3 is made up of 14 amino acids. CDR1 and CDR2 (germline): LGHNT, FRNRAP. Trimming removed 1 base from V and 5 bases from J, with 11 bases in between. CDR3 in amino acids: CASGLGESPYGYTF. CDR3 sequence (DNA): TGTGCTAGTGGTTTGGGGGAGAGCCCATATGGCTACACCTTC. The entire variable domain, with the rest obtained from reference TRBV12-5 and TRBJ1-2, is as follows: DARVTQTPRHKVTEMGQEVTMRCQPILGHNTVFWYRQTMMQGLELLAYFRNRAPLDDSGMPKDRFSAEMPDATLATLKIQPSEPRDSAVYFCASGLGESPYGYTFGSGTRLTVV.

The V call is TRBV11-2, the J call TRBJ2-1, with 9 bases identical to TRBD2. This CDR3 is 14 amino acids long. The germline CDR1 and CDR2 sequences are SGHAT and FQNNGV. J lost 7 bases, V lost 3 bases, and 4 bases had no gene match. The CDR3 reads CASSFSLAGNEQFF. In nucleotides, the CDR3 is TGTGCCAGCAGCTTCAGCCTAGCGGGGAATGAGCAGTTCTTC.

The chain employs TRBV18 and TRBJ1-4; D is unclear. V lost 5 bases and J 6 bases, leaving 16 bases between the germline ends. Germline CDR1 and CDR2: KGHSH and LQKENI. The CDR3 consists of 15 residues. CDR3 protein: CASSTLGLSHEKLFF. The CDR3 coding sequence is TGTGCCAGCTCAACCCTCGGTCTCTCGCATGAAAAACTGTTTTTT.

The genes are TRBV2 and TRBJ2-5; D remains ambiguous. The CDR3 is 15 amino acids. Germline CDR1 and CDR2: SNHLY and FYNNEI. Deletions cut 0 bases from V and 4 bases from J, with 12 bases between. CDR3 residues: CASSEALRGAETQYF. The DNA of the CDR3 is TGTGCCAGCAGTGAAGCGCTTCGCGGAGCAGAGACCCAGTACTTC.

The table lists this clone with a count of one. The gene calls are TRBV19 and TRBJ2-5; D perhaps matches TRBD2 (5 bases). CDR3 length equals 15 residues. Trimming took 4 bases from V and 1 from J, leaving 13 bases between them. Germline-derived CDR1 and CDR2 are LNHDA and SQIVND (reference sequence). CDR3 nucleotide sequence: TGTGCCAGTAGTAATTTCGGGGTGGGCCAAGAGACCCAGTACTTC. It is translated as CASSNFGVGQETQYF.

V is TRBV25-1 and J is TRBJ2-3; possibly TRBD2 for D (6 bases). Germline CDR1 is MGHDK and CDR2 is SYGVNS. The length of the CDR3 is 14 residues. Trimming pared 8 bases from V and 0 bases from J, leaving 12 bases between. CDR3 DNA sequence: TGTGCCAGCCGGAGGGGACTCAGCACAGATACGCAGTATTTT. Residues: CASRRGLSTDTQYF.

The chain is built from TRBV20-1 and TRBJ2-1; D is possibly TRBD1 (6 bases). The V end lost 4 bases, the J end lost 6 bases, and 7 bases lay between the germline ends. The CDR3 sequence is 11 residues long. The germline V gene has CDR1 DFQATT and CDR2 SNEGSKA (reference sequence). CDR3 residues: CSATQGNEQFF. The CDR3 coding sequence is TGCAGTGCTACACAGGGCAATGAGCAGTTCTTC.

V and J are TRBV30 and TRBJ2-7; D possibly corresponds to TRBD2 (5 bases). The CDR3 consists of 13 residues. Trimming shortened V by 0 bases and J by 6 bases, and 12 bases separated the two germline ends. Germline V lookup: CDR1 GTSNPN, CDR2 SVGIG (reference sequence). The CDR3 DNA sequence: TGTGCCTGGAGTGTACGACTATGGGGCGAGCAGTACTTC. As protein: CAWSVRLWGEQYF.